The source of this TCR beta chain is a study of control samples from healthy donors and cancer patients. V lost 3 bases and J lost 5; bases outside the gene matches: 11. The germline CDR1 and CDR2 sequences are SGDLS and YYNGEE. This CDR3 spans 17 amino acids. Measured with immunoSEQ multiplex PCR; TCRdb has only the in-frame clones, and not every one. The sample holds around 80,000 clones, 70% to 90% seen once. The sequence derives from a woman aged 45-65 years in good health. Source material: blood. This chain links TRBV9 with TRBJ2-1, with 10 nucleotides matching TRBD2. CDR3 bases: TGTGCCAGCAGCGGCCTCCCCTTAGCGGGGGGCGACAATGAGCAGTTCTTC. Translated, it gives CASSGLPLAGGDNEQFF. The whole variable domain, filled in from reference TRBV9 and TRBJ2-1, reads DSGVTQTPKHLITATGQRVTLRCSPRSGDLSVYWYQQSLDQGLQFLIQYYNGEERAKGNILERFSAQQFPDLHSELNLSSLELGDSALYFCASSGLPLAGGDNEQFFGPGTRLTVL.